This TCR beta chain was identified in a study of T cell changes during pregnancy in multiple sclerosis. Profiled with immunoSEQ multiplex PCR; TCRdb holds only in-frame clones, not every one. The table lists approximately 49,000 clones, roughly 92% of them singletons. The germline CDR1 and CDR2 sequences are MGHDK and SYGVNS. The trim removed 0 bases at V and 4 bases at J, leaving 1 base unmatched. The CDR3 is made up of 16 amino acids. The sequencing used peripheral blood, collected after pregnancy. The rearrangement links TRBV25-1 to TRBJ2-2; 11 bases fit TRBD1. This sequence originates from a female donor with multiple sclerosis, enrolled in a pregnancy study. The DNA of the CDR3 is TGTGCCAGCAGTGAATACGGGACAGGGGGCACCGGGGAGCTGTTTTTT. Protein product: CASSEYGTGGTGELFF. Using reference TRBV25-1 and TRBJ2-2 for the parts outside the CDR3, the full variable domain is EADIYQTPRYLVIGTGKKITLECSQTMGHDKMYWYQQDPGMELHLIHYSYGVNSTEKGDLSSESTVSRIRTEHFPLTLESARPSHTSQYLCASSEYGTGGTGELFFGEGSRLTVL.